One and the same sample provided the 12 T cell receptor beta chains below, sequenced in a study of CD8 T cells in Susac syndrome. An amount of RNA that ranged from roughly 0.45 to 1 ug was reverse transcribed with random hexamers. TCRdb passed the immunoSEQ multiplex PCR reads through MiXCR, listing each CDR3 protein once. The data show about 300,000 distinct CDR3 sequences, around 89% seen once. The sample taken for sequencing was CD8+ T cells from PBMCs. Source of these receptors: a human donor with multiple sclerosis.

This chain connects TRBV4-2 to TRBJ1-2, with 8 positions matching TRBD1. The germline V gene has CDR1 LGHNA and CDR2 YNFKEQ. J was trimmed by 3 bases and V by 0 bases; bases with no gene match: 6. CDR3 size: 16 residues. The CDR3 nucleotides are TGTGCCAGCAGCCAAGAGGAACAGGGGGAGGACTATGGCTACACCTTC. Protein: CASSQEEQGEDYGYTF.

This chain connects TRBV5-4 to TRBJ2-3, with TRBD2 identical over 16 bases. This CDR3 contains 17 residues. Trimming cost V 7 bases and J 5 bases; bases outside gene matches: 10. Germline assignment: CDR1 SGHNT and CDR2 YYREEE (reference sequence). CDR3 sequence: CASSPPGTSGGVDTQYF. The CDR3 DNA is TGTGCCAGCTCCCCTCCGGGGACTAGCGGGGGGGTAGATACGCAGTATTTT.

CDR3 coding DNA: TGTGCCAGCAGTGACTCCCATTCAGCGGGAGTCTACAATGAGCAGTTCTTC. This encodes CASSDSHSAGVYNEQFF. The chain combines TRBV6-4 with TRBJ2-1, with TRBD2 matching over 8 bases. This CDR3 spans 17 amino acids. V gave up 0 bases and J gave up 3 bases; unmatched junction bases: 7. Germline assignment: CDR1 MRHNA and CDR2 SNTAGT.

This clonotype was picked up one time. The chain couples TRBV13 to TRBJ2-5; no definite D call. V was clipped by 5 bases and J by 4 bases, with 8 bases between them. Looked up from germline, CDR1 is PRHDT and CDR2 is FYEKMQ (reference sequence). The CDR3 consists of 12 residues. CDR3 in DNA: TGTGCCAGCAGCCGGAGAAGAGAGACCCAGTACTTC. The encoded protein is CASSRRRETQYF. Full variable domain (outside the CDR3, taken from reference TRBV13 and TRBJ2-5): AAGVIQSPRHLIKEKRETATLKCYPIPRHDTVYWYQQGPGQDPQFLISFYEKMQSDKGSIPDRFSAQQFSDYHSELNMSSLELGDSALYFCASSRRRETQYFGPGTRLLVL.

The chain combines TRBV30 with TRBJ2-7; D remains unclear. The germline V gene encodes CDR1 GTSNPN and CDR2 SVGIG (reference sequence). Trimming stripped 0 bases from V and 2 bases from J, with 14 bases between. The CDR3 spans 15 residues. The CDR3 loop is CAWSVPPAGAYEQYF. DNA of the CDR3: TGTGCCTGGAGTGTACCCCCTGCCGGAGCCTACGAGCAGTACTTC.

The rearrangement links TRBV5-1 to TRBJ1-2; unclear D gene. The V end was cut by 0 bases, the J end by 4 bases, with 19 bases between. Germline lookup yields CDR1 SGHRS and CDR2 YFSETQ. CDR3 length: 17 residues. The CDR3 DNA sequence: TGCGCCAGCAGCTTGGGGCAGACCGGTACCTCTGGCTATGGCTACACCTTC. It codes for CASSLGQTGTSGYGYTF.

This clonotype was recorded a few times. This chain connects TRBV7-9 to TRBJ1-1; no clear D. The germline V and J ends were trimmed by 5 bases and 7 bases, with 8 bases remaining between them. Germline V CDR1 and CDR2: SEHNR, FQNEAQ (reference sequence). The CDR3 runs to 11 residues. CDR3 loop: CASSLGIEAFF. CDR3 DNA: TGTGCCAGCAGCCTCGGTATTGAAGCTTTCTTT.

The chain recombines TRBV25-1 with TRBJ2-3; the D gene could be TRBD1 or TRBD2 (6 bases each). The CDR3 is made up of 15 amino acids. V was cut by 1 base and J by 4 bases, with 12 bases left in between. Per germline, CDR1 MGHDK and CDR2 SYGVNS. The CDR3 here is CASSEWGRGPDTQYF. In DNA, the CDR3 is TGTGCCAGCAGTGAATGGGGTCGGGGGCCAGATACGCAGTATTTT.

The rearrangement links TRBV9 to TRBJ2-1; D is ambiguous. CDR3 length: 14 residues. Germline CDR1 and CDR2: SGDLS and YYNGEE. The ends were cut back, 2 bases at V and 5 bases at J, with 11 bases in the middle. For the CDR3, the DNA is TGTGCCAGCAGCGTCGAGGACGGAAACAATGAGCAGTTCTTC. As protein: CASSVEDGNNEQFF.

This sequence joins TRBV3-1 and TRBJ1-5; no firm D call. Germline V gene lookup returns CDR1 LGHDT and CDR2 YNNKEL (reference sequence). Deletions cut 3 bases from V and 5 bases from J, with 8 bases between. This CDR3 has 13 amino acids. This chain's CDR3 is CASSQQGYQPQHF. The CDR3 DNA follows: TGTGCCAGCAGCCAGCAAGGTTATCAGCCCCAGCATTTT.

In its sample, this clonotype was seen once. The rearrangement uses TRBV24-1 and TRBJ2-1, with D possibly TRBD2 on 5 matching bases. CDR3 length: 13 amino acids. Germline V gene data show CDR1 as KGHDR and CDR2 as SFDVKD. V lost 5 bases and J lost 8, with 12 bases in between. The CDR3 region has the DNA TGTGCCACCAGTGCCCTCCTGAGGGATGAGCAGTTCTTC. It is translated as CATSALLRDEQFF.

V and J are TRBV4-3 and TRBJ2-7; 8 positions match TRBD2. CDR3 length: 15 residues. Germline V gives CDR1 LGHNA, CDR2 YSLEER. With 2 bases clipped from V and 6 bases from J, the junction kept 9 bases outside the gene matches. Here the CDR3 DNA reads TGCGCCAGCAGCCAATCCTCGGGGGGGCTTGGCGAGCAGTACTTC. Its translation: CASSQSSGGLGEQYF.